The 4 T cell receptor beta chains below come from one sample, sequenced in a study of blood T cell repertoires in COVID-19. TCRdb's table, derived via immunoSEQ multiplex PCR, lists solely in-frame clones and lacks some. The table has 150,000 to 250,000 clones, about nine tenths seen once. Sequencing was performed on PBMCs or T cells enriched from blood (not recorded which). The origin of the receptors is a woman in her 30s who had recovered from COVID-19.

This clone was observed a few times. The rearrangement joins TRBV15 to TRBJ1-1; D is uncertain. Germline assignment: CDR1 LNHNV and CDR2 YYDKDF (reference sequence). V was cut by 0 bases and J by 3 bases, with 8 bases left in between. CDR3 size: 14 residues. CDR3 amino acids: CATSREVEHTEAFF. CDR3 DNA: TGTGCCACCAGCAGAGAGGTTGAGCACACTGAAGCTTTCTTT. The full variable domain, its missing parts supplied by reference TRBV15 and TRBJ1-1, is DAMVIQNPRYQVTQFGKPVTLSCSQTLNHNVMYWYQQKSSQAPKLLFHYYDKDFNNEADTPDNFQSRRPNTSFCFLDIRSPGLGDTAMYLCATSREVEHTEAFFGQGTRLTVV.

The genes are TRBV5-4 and TRBJ2-3; 9 nucleotides match TRBD1. Germline loops: CDR1 SGHNT, CDR2 YYREEE (reference sequence). With 4 bases clipped from V and 4 bases from J, the junction kept 7 bases outside the gene matches. The CDR3 totals 15 residues. In DNA, the CDR3 is TGTGCCAGCAGCGTATACCGGGACAGGGCAGATACGCAGTATTTT. Translation: CASSVYRDRADTQYF.

The rearrangement links TRBV10-3 to TRBJ1-1; 8 positions agree with TRBD1. The germline V gene encodes CDR1 ENHRY and CDR2 SYGVKD. This CDR3 is 12 amino acids long. V lost 4 bases, J lost 7 bases, and 2 bases stayed unmatched. CDR3 in amino acids: CAISATGGEAFF. In DNA, the CDR3 is TGTGCCATCAGTGCTACAGGGGGTGAAGCTTTCTTT.

J is TRBJ2-2 and V is TRBV6-5; the D gene is possibly TRBD1 (6 bases). This CDR3 has 15 residues. V dropped 0 bases and J dropped 5 bases, with 10 bases sitting between them. Germline CDR1 reads MNHEY; CDR2 reads SVGAGI. The CDR3 region is CASSYSQGRTGELFF. The DNA for the CDR3 is TGTGCCAGCAGTTACTCACAGGGCCGGACCGGGGAGCTGTTTTTT.